The 32 T cell receptor beta chains in this list originate from one sample, sequenced in a study of CD8+ T cells in alopecia areata. Treatment meaning: oral pan-JAK inhibitor, 5-10 mg twice daily. Sequencing relied on a cDNA template that was reverse transcribed from extracted RNA. Here immunoSEQ multiplex PCR was the method, and the copy in TCRdb shows in-frame clones only, minus some. There are around 120,000 clones in the sample; around 56% occur only once, and 0.46% lies in the top ten. The specimen was CD4+ T cells sorted from blood, collected at week 4, from a patient treated with tofacitinib. These receptors were obtained from a human donor with alopecia areata.

This clone was detected only a few times. This chain links TRBV29-1 with TRBJ1-4, with D perhaps matching TRBD1 (6 bases). This CDR3 spans 15 amino acids. The ends were cut back, 0 bases at V and 0 bases at J, with 8 bases in the middle. The germline V gene has CDR1 SQVTM and CDR2 ANQGSEA. The CDR3 coding sequence is TGCAGCGTTGAAGACTGGACAGCAACTAATGAAAAACTGTTTTTT. Translation: CSVEDWTATNEKLFF.

This chain uses TRBV15 with TRBJ1-2; 7 bases match TRBD1. The CDR3 loop spans 14 amino acids. With V trimmed by 9 bases and J by 0 bases, 7 bases remained unmatched. The germline V gene has CDR1 LNHNV and CDR2 YYDKDF (reference sequence). CDR3 protein: CATARDSSNYGYTF. Here the CDR3 DNA reads TGTGCCACAGCGCGGGACAGCTCTAACTATGGCTACACCTTC.

The chain links TRBV7-9 to TRBJ1-2; D may be TRBD1 (5 bases). CDR3 length equals 14 residues. V lost 4 bases and J 2 bases, leaving 11 bases between the germline ends. CDR1 and CDR2 (germline): SEHNR, FQNEAQ (reference sequence). CDR3: CASSSTQGNYGYTF. CDR3 coding DNA: TGTGCCAGCAGCTCAACTCAGGGAAACTATGGCTACACCTTC.

V and J are TRBV28 and TRBJ2-1, with a weak D call TRBD2 (5 bases). V gave up 3 bases and J gave up 3 bases, with 6 bases separating them. Germline CDR1 and CDR2: MDHEN and SYDVKM. The CDR3 totals 13 residues. CDR3 DNA: TGTGCCAGCAGTTTCGAGGGCTACAATGAGCAGTTCTTC. This translates into CASSFEGYNEQFF.

This clone was detected only a few times. The chain uses TRBV7-2 and TRBJ1-1; D possibly corresponds to TRBD1 (5 bases). V dropped 5 bases and J dropped 0 bases, with 19 bases sitting between them. CDR3 size: 17 residues. Germline values: CDR1 SGHTA, CDR2 FQGNSA. The chain's CDR3 is CASSPRDRPSMNTEAFF. Here the CDR3 DNA reads TGTGCCAGCAGCCCGCGGGACCGCCCCTCAATGAACACTGAAGCTTTCTTT.

J is TRBJ1-1 and V is TRBV29-1; no clear D gene. Germline V gene sequence: CDR1 SQVTM, CDR2 ANQGSEA. The V gene lost 7 bases and the J gene lost 0 bases, with 12 bases spanning the gap. This CDR3 spans 13 amino acids. DNA for the CDR3: TGCAGCGCATTCAACTCAGTGAACACTGAAGCTTTCTTT. This gives the protein CSAFNSVNTEAFF.

This sequence joins TRBV5-1 and TRBJ1-3; the match to TRBD1 covers 10 bases. The V gene end was trimmed by 3 bases and the J gene end by 2 bases; junction bases not matched to a gene: 8. Per the germline V gene, CDR1 is SGHRS and CDR2 is YFSETQ. This CDR3 has 17 residues. This CDR3 is CASSSGGTGAAGNTIYF. CDR3 DNA: TGCGCCAGCAGCTCTGGAGGGACAGGGGCTGCTGGAAACACCATATATTTT.

This clone was detected only once. The chain recombines TRBV30 with TRBJ2-7, with 7 bases aligning to TRBD1. The CDR3 has 15 residues. Germline V lookup: CDR1 GTSNPN, CDR2 SVGIG (reference sequence). The V and J ends lost 3 bases and 3 bases, in that order; junction bases with no gene match: 11. The CDR3 spells CAWSKVAGGFYEQYF. The DNA of the CDR3 is TGTGCCTGGAGCAAAGTGGCAGGGGGTTTCTACGAGCAGTACTTC.

V and J are TRBV6-5 and TRBJ2-7; TRBD2 agrees at 11 bases. The CDR3 covers 16 residues. V lost 0 bases to trimming and J lost 3 bases; unmatched junction nucleotides: 4. CDR1 is MNHEY and CDR2 is SVGAGI in the germline V gene. The CDR3 sequence: CASSYSILAGVYEQYF. CDR3 bases: TGTGCCAGCAGTTACTCGATACTAGCGGGAGTCTACGAGCAGTACTTC.

This clone was observed a few times. V gene TRBV18 combines with J gene TRBJ2-6, with D possibly being TRBD2 (5 bases). This CDR3 comprises 18 residues. Germline V gene sequence: CDR1 KGHSH, CDR2 LQKENI. Trimming cost V 3 bases and J 0 bases, with 15 bases left between them. The CDR3 coding sequence is TGTGCCAGCTCACCGGGGAGTGACGTTCTCTCTGGGGCCAACGTCCTGACTTTC. This encodes CASSPGSDVLSGANVLTF.

In its sample, this clone was seen a few times. The rearrangement links TRBV30 to TRBJ2-7; D not certain. There are 13 residues in the CDR3. Trimming cost V 4 bases and J 5 bases, with 15 bases left between them. Germline values: CDR1 GTSNPN, CDR2 SVGIG (reference sequence). CDR3 protein: CAWNREVSHEQYF. Written as DNA, the CDR3 is TGTGCCTGGAACAGAGAAGTATCCCACGAGCAGTACTTC.

The chain combines TRBV6-5 with TRBJ2-1; the match to TRBD1 covers 9 bases. V gave up 6 bases and J gave up 1 base; unmatched junction bases: 4. The CDR3 is made up of 15 amino acids. Germline CDR1 is MNHEY and CDR2 is SVGAGI. In DNA form, the CDR3 reads TGTGCCAGCAGAACCGGGACAGGGTCCTACAATGAGCAGTTCTTC. It translates to CASRTGTGSYNEQFF.

This chain joins TRBV6-6 and TRBJ2-1; D gene uncertain. The germline V gene encodes CDR1 MNHNY and CDR2 SVGAGI (reference sequence). Between the trimmed V and J ends, which lost 2 bases and 6 bases, there was a span of 5 bases. The CDR3 is 12 residues long. CDR3 nucleotide sequence: TGTGCCAGCAGTTACCAAGGCAATGAGCAGTTCTTC. This gives the protein CASSYQGNEQFF.

The genes are TRBV27 and TRBJ1-2; D may be TRBD1 (6 bases). Germline lookup yields CDR1 MNHEY and CDR2 SMNVEV (reference sequence). Deletions cut 5 bases from V and 5 bases from J, with 12 bases between. The CDR3 totals 13 residues. The CDR3 region is CASSSRQEYGYTF. In nucleotides, the CDR3 is TGTGCCAGCAGTAGTCGACAGGAGTATGGCTACACCTTC.

The V call is TRBV7-8, the J call TRBJ2-6, with D tentatively TRBD1 (5 bases). Deletions cut 5 bases from V and 4 bases from J, with 9 bases between. Germline V CDR1 and CDR2: SGHVS, FQNEAQ. The CDR3 is 14 residues long. CDR3 region: CASSPRQGANVLTF. The CDR3 nucleotides read TGTGCCAGCAGCCCACGACAGGGGGCCAACGTCCTGACTTTC.

The chain uses TRBV29-1 and TRBJ2-4; tentatively, D is TRBD1 (5 bases). The CDR3 sequence is 8 residues long. The V gene's germline CDR1 is SQVTM and CDR2 ANQGSEA. V was cut by 7 bases and J by 15 bases, with 10 bases left in between. In DNA form, the CDR3 reads TGCAGCGCCGAAGGGGCGTACTTC. The encoded protein is CSAEGAYF.

V and J are TRBV29-1 and TRBJ1-5; perhaps TRBD1 as D (6 bases). Between the trimmed V and J ends, which lost 5 bases and 5 bases, there was a span of 19 bases. Germline values: CDR1 SQVTM, CDR2 ANQGSEA. The CDR3 spans 15 residues. Here the CDR3 reads CSVLPGGGIDQPQHF. The CDR3 DNA follows: TGCAGCGTTCTCCCGGGAGGGGGAATAGATCAGCCCCAGCATTTT.

This clone showed up just a few times. This chain's CDR3 is CAWSVLMNTEAFF. CDR3 DNA: TGTGCCTGGAGTGTTTTAATGAACACTGAAGCTTTCTTT. The chain uses TRBV30 and TRBJ1-1, with unresolved D. This CDR3 is built from 13 residues. The V end was cut by 0 bases, the J end by 0 bases, with 5 bases between. Germline CDR1 reads GTSNPN; CDR2 reads SVGIG (reference sequence).

This clone occurred a few times. This sequence joins TRBV30 and TRBJ2-1; D remains unclear. The germline V gene has CDR1 GTSNPN and CDR2 SVGIG (reference sequence). CDR3 length: 11 amino acids. V was clipped by 0 bases and J by 7 bases, with 4 bases between them. For the CDR3, the DNA is TGTGCCTGGAGTGTTTGGAATGAGCAGTTCTTC. Translating it yields CAWSVWNEQFF.

The CDR3 protein is CSVTQGQNTGELFF. CDR3 nucleotides: TGCAGCGTTACCCAGGGACAGAACACCGGGGAGCTGTTTTTT. The chain combines TRBV29-1 with TRBJ2-2; possibly TRBD1 for D (6 bases). This CDR3 is built from 14 residues. V gave up 5 bases and J gave up 1 base, with 11 bases separating them. Per germline, CDR1 SQVTM and CDR2 ANQGSEA.

The V gene is TRBV29-1, the J gene TRBJ1-1; D is perhaps TRBD1 (6 bases). With 3 bases removed from V and 14 bases from J, the gap between germline ends came to 19 bases. CDR1 SQVTM and CDR2 ANQGSEA come from the germline V gene. The length of the CDR3 is 12 residues. Here the CDR3 reads CSVEGLNIGGFF. DNA of the CDR3: TGCAGCGTTGAGGGGTTGAACATAGGGGGGTTCTTT.

As to this clone: At one end the junction does not follow the germline gene, possibly because of a read error. The chain combines TRBV2 with TRBJ1-1; D perhaps matches TRBD1 (5 bases). This CDR3 is built from 13 residues. Germline CDR1 is SNHLY and CDR2 is FYNNEI. The CDR3 is CASSERSPGLAFF. The CDR3 DNA is TGCGCCAGCAGTGAGAGGTCCCCGGGACTGGCTTTCTTT. Complete variable domain (other parts from reference TRBV2 and TRBJ1-1): EPEVTQTPSHQVTQMGQEVILRCVPISNHLYFYWYRQILGQKVEFLVSFYNNEISEKSEIFDDQFSVERPDGSNFTLKIRSTKLEDSAMYFCASSERSPGLAFFGQGTRLTVV.

The chain joins TRBV30 to TRBJ2-3; D is tentatively TRBD1 or TRBD2 (6 bases each). The germline V gene has CDR1 GTSNPN and CDR2 SVGIG (reference sequence). V was shortened by 4 bases and J by 3 bases, with 11 bases between the two germline ends. CDR3 length: 13 amino acids. The CDR3 sequence: CAWNRGRTDTQYF. DNA of the CDR3: TGTGCCTGGAATCGGGGGCGGACAGATACGCAGTATTTT.

Note on this clone: The sample contains more than one DNA sequence encoding this CDR3. This chain uses TRBV19 with TRBJ1-5; TRBD1 matches at 10 bases. Trimming cost V 7 bases and J 5 bases; bases outside gene matches: 8. The CDR3 consists of 15 residues. CDR1 is LNHDA, CDR2 SQIVND, per germline (reference sequence). The CDR3 spells CASTSGTGAYQPQHF. CDR3 coding DNA: TGTGCCAGTACCTCCGGGACAGGGGCGTATCAGCCCCAGCATTTT.

This sequence joins TRBV30 and TRBJ1-5; 7 positions agree with TRBD1. CDR3 size: 15 residues. CDR1 is GTSNPN, CDR2 SVGIG, per germline (reference sequence). Trimming took 1 base from V and 2 from J; bases not matched to a gene: 5. The CDR3 DNA reads TGTGCCTGGAGTGGAAGCGGACAGGGCAATCAGCCCCAGCATTTT. It codes for CAWSGSGQGNQPQHF.

This clone has just a few counts. This chain connects TRBV10-1 to TRBJ2-3; no definite D call. Germline V gives CDR1 WNHNN, CDR2 SYGVQD (reference sequence). There are 13 residues in the CDR3. V was cut by 7 bases and J by 5 bases, with 13 bases left in between. CDR3 sequence (DNA): TGCGCCAGCAACGGTCGGGTGAGAGATACGCAGTATTTT. Translation: CASNGRVRDTQYF.

The chain joins TRBV25-1 to TRBJ2-1; D uncertain. The CDR3 is 12 amino acids. V was pared by 4 bases and J by 4 bases, with 5 bases between. The germline V gene has CDR1 MGHDK and CDR2 SYGVNS. The CDR3 spells CASSVGYNEQFF. For the CDR3, the DNA is TGTGCCAGCAGTGTTGGGTACAATGAGCAGTTCTTC.

The chain has TRBV29-1 and TRBJ2-1; a possible D gene is TRBD2 (5 bases). Trimming removed 7 bases from V and 5 bases from J, with 18 bases in between. The length of the CDR3 is 14 residues. CDR1 is SQVTM and CDR2 is ANQGSEA in the germline V gene. CDR3 sequence reads: CSGATIIRDNEQFF. The CDR3 region has the DNA TGCAGCGGTGCGACTATTATTAGGGACAATGAGCAGTTCTTC.

The CDR3 DNA is TGTGCCAGCAGTCCGCGACAGGGAACAGATACGCAGTATTTT. It specifies CASSPRQGTDTQYF. The V and J genes are TRBV6-1 and TRBJ2-3; 7 bases map to TRBD1. Germline lookup yields CDR1 MNHNS and CDR2 SASEGT. V lost 5 bases, J lost 3 bases, and 5 bases stayed unmatched. The CDR3 extends over 14 amino acids.

The chain couples TRBV10-3 to TRBJ2-4, with D uncertain. The CDR3 extends over 13 amino acids. V lost 3 bases and J 5 bases, leaving 8 bases between the germline ends. Germline V CDR1 and CDR2: ENHRY, SYGVKD. The CDR3 DNA is TGTGCCATCAGTGAAGGGCTAGAAAACATTCAGTACTTC. Protein: CAISEGLENIQYF.

The genes are TRBV11-2 and TRBJ2-6; D is uncertain. This CDR3 has 18 amino acids. Trimming removed 5 bases from V and 0 bases from J, with 17 bases in between. Germline V gene lookup returns CDR1 SGHAT and CDR2 FQNNGV. In DNA form, the CDR3 reads TGTGCCAGCAGCCTCAACACATACTCCAGCTCTGGGGCCAACGTCCTGACTTTC. Translation: CASSLNTYSSSGANVLTF.

The chain has TRBV30 and TRBJ2-2, with 8 nucleotides matching TRBD1. This CDR3 comprises 16 residues. The trim removed 2 bases at V and 1 base at J, leaving 6 bases unmatched. Germline CDR1 is GTSNPN and CDR2 is SVGIG (reference sequence). DNA of the CDR3: TGTGCCTGGAGTCGAGACAGGGGCCTGAACACCGGGGAGCTGTTTTTT. Translating it yields CAWSRDRGLNTGELFF.